The 2 T cell receptor beta chains reported below all come from one sample, sequenced in a study of PD-1 blockade in classical Hodgkin lymphoma. All trial patients relapsed after autologous stem cell transplantation. Libraries were prepared by immunoSEQ multiplex PCR; TCRdb keeps only in-frame clonotypes and omits some of them. Seen here are tens of thousands of clones, roughly 72% observed once, and the top ten hold 4.5% to 7.5%. The input for sequencing was peripheral blood mononuclear cells (PBMCs), taken at baseline. The receptors shown here come from a human donor with classical Hodgkin lymphoma.

The chain employs TRBV9 and TRBJ1-6; TRBD1 might be the D (5 bases). Trimming took 3 bases from V and 6 from J, leaving 13 bases between them. The CDR3 loop spans 15 amino acids. Germline assignment: CDR1 SGDLS and CDR2 YYNGEE. In nucleotides, the CDR3 is TGTGCCAGCAGCGGAGCGGGGCGACCTAATTCACCCCTCCACTTT. Its protein is CASSGAGRPNSPLHF.

Comment on this clone: Other DNA sequences from this sample encode an identical CDR3 as well. The rearrangement joins TRBV29-1 to TRBJ1-5, with 7 bases fitting TRBD1. CDR1 SQVTM and CDR2 ANQGSEA come from the germline V gene. This CDR3 contains 14 residues. Unmatched junction bases numbered 13, after V lost 7 bases and J lost 7 bases. CDR3 bases: TGCAGCGCCAAAGGGGGCGCCGATAACCAGCCCCAGCATTTT. It specifies CSAKGGADNQPQHF.